This T cell receptor (beta chain) was found in a study of blood T cell repertoires in COVID-19. Study-wide context: Spain, Italy and the United States supplied samples that represented acute and convalescent COVID-19.

The ends were cut back, 4 bases at V and 5 bases at J, with 22 bases in the middle. This CDR3 is 16 amino acids long. Germline-derived CDR1 and CDR2 are SGDLS and YYNGEE. This clone was recorded a few times. Using immunoSEQ multiplex PCR, the repertoire was profiled, and TCRdb retains in-frame clones only, with some absent. The sample contains 110,000 to 150,000 clones, about 86% of which appear only once. This clonotype was sampled from a woman between 40 and 50 years old with acute or convalescent COVID-19. The rearrangement uses TRBV9 and TRBJ2-7; the D gene is possibly TRBD2 (5 bases). Sample: peripheral blood. The CDR3: CASSSPGGLAVHEQYF. Here the CDR3 DNA reads TGTGCCAGCAGCTCCCCAGGCGGGCTGGCGGTCCACGAGCAGTACTTC.